The clone carrying this T cell receptor beta chain was picked up one time. What it binds is not known. Measured with immunoSEQ multiplex PCR; TCRdb has only the in-frame clones, and not every one. The sample comprises about 58,000 clones, around 78% of which are singletons, and less than 4% rests with the top ten. Germline CDR1 and CDR2: MDHEN and SYDVKM. V lost 9 bases to trimming and J lost 11 bases, with 17 bases between them. This CDR3 region has 13 residues. These data are taken from a study of OX40 agonist ivuxolimab in advanced cancers. At the level of the study: Participants averaged approximately 65 years of age (range 23 to 79) and were around 80% male. Partial responses were achieved by three patients, of whom one had hepatocellular carcinoma and two had cutaneous melanoma.

Study results and limitations: The average count of expanded clones was higher among CD8+ T cells than among CD4+.

This TCR was recovered from an adult with an advanced solid tumor such as melanoma, head and neck, liver or kidney cancer. The chain is built from TRBV28 and TRBJ1-6; D gene unclear. The material was CD4+ or CD8+ T cells sorted from blood, obtained in a trial of the OX40 agonist ivuxolimab. The CDR3 nucleotides are TGTGCCAGTACTTCCGCGAATGCACCACCCCTCCACTTT. Its translation: CASTSANAPPLHF.